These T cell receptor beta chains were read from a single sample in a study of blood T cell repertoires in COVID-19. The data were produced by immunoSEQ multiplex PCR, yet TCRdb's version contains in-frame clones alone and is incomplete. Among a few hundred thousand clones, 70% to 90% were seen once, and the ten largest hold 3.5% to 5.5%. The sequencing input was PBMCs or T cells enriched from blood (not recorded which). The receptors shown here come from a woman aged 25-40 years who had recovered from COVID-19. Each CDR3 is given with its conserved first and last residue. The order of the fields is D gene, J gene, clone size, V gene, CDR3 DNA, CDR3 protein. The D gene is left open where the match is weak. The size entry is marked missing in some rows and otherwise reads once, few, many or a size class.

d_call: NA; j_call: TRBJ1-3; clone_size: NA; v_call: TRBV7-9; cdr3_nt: TGTGCCAGCAGCTTAGCTTTAGCGGACTCTGGAAACACCATATATTTT; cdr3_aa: CASSLALADSGNTIYF
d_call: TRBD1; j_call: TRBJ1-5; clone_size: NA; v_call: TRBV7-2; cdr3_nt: TGTGCCAGCAGCCAAGGACAGGGACCCAATCAGCCCCAGCATTTT; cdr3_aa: CASSQGQGPNQPQHF
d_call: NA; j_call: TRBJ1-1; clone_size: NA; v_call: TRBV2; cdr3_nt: TGTGCCAGCAGTGTTTGGGAGGGAAACACTGAAGCTTTCTTT; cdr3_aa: CASSVWEGNTEAFF
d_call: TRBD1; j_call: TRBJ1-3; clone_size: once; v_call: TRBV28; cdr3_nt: TGTGCCAGCAGCCCCGGGACAGGCGGAAACACCATATATTTT; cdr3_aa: CASSPGTGGNTIYF
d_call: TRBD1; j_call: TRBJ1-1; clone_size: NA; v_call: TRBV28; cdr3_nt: TGTGCCAGCAGTTCGGGACAGATGAACACTGAAGCTTTCTTT; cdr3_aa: CASSSGQMNTEAFF
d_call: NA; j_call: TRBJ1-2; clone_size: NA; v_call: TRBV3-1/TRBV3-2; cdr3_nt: TGTGCCAGCAGCGAGAGCTATGGCTACACCTTC; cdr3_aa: CASSESYGYTF
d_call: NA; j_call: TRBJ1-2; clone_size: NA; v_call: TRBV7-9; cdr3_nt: TGTGCCAGCAGCTCTTTCGGCTACACCTTC; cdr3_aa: CASSSFGYTF
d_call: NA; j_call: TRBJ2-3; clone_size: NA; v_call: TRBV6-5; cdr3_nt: TGTGCCAGCAGACCACCAGGGGGCACAGATACGCAGTATTTT; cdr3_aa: CASRPPGGTDTQYF
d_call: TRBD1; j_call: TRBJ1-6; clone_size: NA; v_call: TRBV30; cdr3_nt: TGTGCCTGGAATCCGGGACAGGGAGTTAGGGCCCTCCACTTT; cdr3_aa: CAWNPGQGVRALHF
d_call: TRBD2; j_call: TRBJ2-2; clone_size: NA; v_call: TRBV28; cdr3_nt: TGTGCCAGCAGTTTCTTTAAAGGACTAGGACTAGCGGGGGTTATAAACACCGGGGAGCTGTTTTTT; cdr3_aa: CASSFFKGLGLAGVINTGELFF
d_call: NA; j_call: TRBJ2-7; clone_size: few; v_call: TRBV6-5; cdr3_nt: TGTGCCAGCACCCGAACAGGCGACACCAACTCCGAGCAGTACTTC; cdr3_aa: CASTRTGDTNSEQYF
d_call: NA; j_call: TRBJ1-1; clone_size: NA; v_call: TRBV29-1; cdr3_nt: TGCAGCGTTTTCAGGGGAACTGAAGCTTTCTTT; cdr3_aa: CSVFRGTEAFF
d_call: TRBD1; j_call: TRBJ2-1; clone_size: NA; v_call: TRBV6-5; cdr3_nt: TGTGCCAGCAGTTACCAGGGACAGTACAATGAGCAGTTCTTC; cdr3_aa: CASSYQGQYNEQFF
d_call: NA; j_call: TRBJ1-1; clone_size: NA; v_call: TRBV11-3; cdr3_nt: TGTGCCAGCAGCTTGTCCGGGGGGCATACTGAAGCTTTCTTT; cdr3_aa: CASSLSGGHTEAFF
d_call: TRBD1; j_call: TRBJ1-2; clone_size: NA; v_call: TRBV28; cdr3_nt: TGTGCCAGCAGTTTTCGAGGGGGCGGCTACACCTTC; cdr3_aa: CASSFRGGGYTF
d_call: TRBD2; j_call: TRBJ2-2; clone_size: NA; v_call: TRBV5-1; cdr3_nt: TGCGCCAGCAGCTTGGGACCTACCCTGCTAGCGGGAGGTGGTACCGGGGAGCTGTTTTTT; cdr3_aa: CASSLGPTLLAGGGTGELFF
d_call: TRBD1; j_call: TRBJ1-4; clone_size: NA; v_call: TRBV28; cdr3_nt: TGTGCCAGCAGTGCCGGACAGGGCCCTGAAAAACTGTTTTTT; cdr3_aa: CASSAGQGPEKLFF
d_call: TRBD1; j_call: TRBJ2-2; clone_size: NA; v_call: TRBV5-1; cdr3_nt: TGCGCCAGCAGGACCGGGACAGGGAACACCGGGGAGCTGTTTTTT; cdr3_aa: CASRTGTGNTGELFF
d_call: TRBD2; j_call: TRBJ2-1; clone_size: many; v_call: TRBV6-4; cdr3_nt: TGTGCCAGCAGTGACGCTAGCGGGGGCAATGAGCAGTTCTTC; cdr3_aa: CASSDASGGNEQFF
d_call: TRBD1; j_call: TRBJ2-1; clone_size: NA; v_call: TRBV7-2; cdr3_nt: TGTGCCAGCAGCCTGGACAGGGCGGGGCACAATGAGCAGTTCTTC; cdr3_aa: CASSLDRAGHNEQFF
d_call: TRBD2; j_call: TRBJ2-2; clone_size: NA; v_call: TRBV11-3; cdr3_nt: TGTGCCCGCAGCTTGGGGGGGATAATGACCGGGGAGCTGTTTTTT; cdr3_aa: CARSLGGIMTGELFF
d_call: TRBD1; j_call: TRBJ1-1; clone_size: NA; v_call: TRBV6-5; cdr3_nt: TGTGCCAGCAGTTACGGGGTCAGGGGGCTTACTGAAGCTTTCTTT; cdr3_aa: CASSYGVRGLTEAFF
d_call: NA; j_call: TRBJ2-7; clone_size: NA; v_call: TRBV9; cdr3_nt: TGTGCCAGCAGCGTAGGGTACGGAGCCTACGAGCAGTACTTC; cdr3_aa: CASSVGYGAYEQYF
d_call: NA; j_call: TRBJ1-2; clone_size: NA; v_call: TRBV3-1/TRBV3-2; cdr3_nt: TGTGCCAGCAGCCAAGGAACGAGGGCCCTGAACCCCTATGGCTACACCTTC; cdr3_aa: CASSQGTRALNPYGYTF
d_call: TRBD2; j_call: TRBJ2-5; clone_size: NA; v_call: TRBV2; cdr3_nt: TGTGCCAGCAGTGGCCCCGGGACTAGCGGGCAAGAGACCCAGTACTTC; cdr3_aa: CASSGPGTSGQETQYF
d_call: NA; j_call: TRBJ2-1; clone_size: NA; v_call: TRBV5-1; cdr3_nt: TGCGCCAGCAGCTTGTATGGTACGGGTTACAATGAGCAGTTCTTC; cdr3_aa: CASSLYGTGYNEQFF
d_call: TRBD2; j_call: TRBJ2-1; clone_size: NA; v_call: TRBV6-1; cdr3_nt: TGTGCCAGCAGTGACAGACTAGCGGGGCCACCCTACAATGAGCAGTTCTTC; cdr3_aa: CASSDRLAGPPYNEQFF
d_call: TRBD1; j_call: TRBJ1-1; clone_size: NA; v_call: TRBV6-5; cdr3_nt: TGTGCCAGCAGGCCAGGGGGACAGGGGAACACTGAAGCTTTCTTT; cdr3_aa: CASRPGGQGNTEAFF
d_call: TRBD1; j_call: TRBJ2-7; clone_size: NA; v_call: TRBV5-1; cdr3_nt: TGCGCCAGCAGCTTGACACAGGGGGCCTCCGAGCAGTACTTC; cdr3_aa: CASSLTQGASEQYF
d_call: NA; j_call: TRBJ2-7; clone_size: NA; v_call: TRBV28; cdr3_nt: TGTGCCAGCAGTTTCCCCGGAGACTACGAGCAGTACTTC; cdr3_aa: CASSFPGDYEQYF
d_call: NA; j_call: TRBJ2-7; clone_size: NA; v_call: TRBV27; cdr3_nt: TGTGCCAGCAGTCCCTCCAGGGCTTACGAGCAGTACTTC; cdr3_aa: CASSPSRAYEQYF
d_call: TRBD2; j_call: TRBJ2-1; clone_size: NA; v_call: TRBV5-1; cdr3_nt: TGCGCCAGCAGTCAGGCTAGCGGGAGCTCCTACAATGAGCAGTTCTTC; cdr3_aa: CASSQASGSSYNEQFF
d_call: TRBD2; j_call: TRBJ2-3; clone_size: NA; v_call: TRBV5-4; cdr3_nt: TGTGCCAGCAGCAAAAATGGGGCTAGCGGGAGGGGGCGATCAGATACGCAGTATTTT; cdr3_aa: CASSKNGASGRGRSDTQYF
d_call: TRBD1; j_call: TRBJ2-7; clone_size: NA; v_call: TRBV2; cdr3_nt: TGTGCCAGCAGTGAAGGGCAGGGGGCATACGAGCAGTACTTC; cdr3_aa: CASSEGQGAYEQYF
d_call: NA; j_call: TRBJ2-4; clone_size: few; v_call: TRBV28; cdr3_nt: TGTGCCAGCAGTCTAAGCGCCTGGGAAAACATTCAGTACTTC; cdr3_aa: CASSLSAWENIQYF
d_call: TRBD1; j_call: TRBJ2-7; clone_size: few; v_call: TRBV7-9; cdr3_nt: TGTGCCAGCAGCTTAGAGGCGCAGGGGGCGGGCGAGCAGTACTTC; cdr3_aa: CASSLEAQGAGEQYF
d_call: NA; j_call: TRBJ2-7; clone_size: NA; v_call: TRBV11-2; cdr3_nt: TGTGCCAGCAGCTACCAGGGGACCTACGAGCAGTACTTC; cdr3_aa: CASSYQGTYEQYF
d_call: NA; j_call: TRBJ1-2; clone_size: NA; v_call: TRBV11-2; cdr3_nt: TGTGCCAGCAGCCCCTCACGGGGACTTAACTATGGCTACACCTTC; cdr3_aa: CASSPSRGLNYGYTF
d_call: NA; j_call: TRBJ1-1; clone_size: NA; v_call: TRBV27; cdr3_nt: TGTGCCAGCATTCTGGAGGGGGGGGGCGCGCACACTGAAGCTTTCTTT; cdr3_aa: CASILEGGGAHTEAFF
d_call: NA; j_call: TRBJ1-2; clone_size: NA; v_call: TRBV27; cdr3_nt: TGTGCCAGCAGTTTGGCAGGGGCCTTTGGCTACACCTTC; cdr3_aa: CASSLAGAFGYTF
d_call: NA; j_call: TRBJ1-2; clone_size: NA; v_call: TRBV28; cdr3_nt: TGTGCCAGCAGCACCGGACAGCTGGCTTTTCCCACCTTC; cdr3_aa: CASSTGQLAFPTF
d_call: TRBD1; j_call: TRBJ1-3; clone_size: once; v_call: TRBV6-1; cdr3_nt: TGTGCCAGCAGTGAGCCGGGACAGGGCTCTGGAAACACCATATATTTT; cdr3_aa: CASSEPGQGSGNTIYF
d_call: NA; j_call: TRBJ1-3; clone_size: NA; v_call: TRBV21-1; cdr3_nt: TGTGCCAGCAGCAACTACAGTTTCGGAAACACCATATATTTT; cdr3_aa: CASSNYSFGNTIYF
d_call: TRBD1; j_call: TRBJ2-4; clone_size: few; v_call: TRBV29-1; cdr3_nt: TGCAGCGTTGACTTGCAGGGGGCGGATTCCAACATTCAGTACTTC; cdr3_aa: CSVDLQGADSNIQYF
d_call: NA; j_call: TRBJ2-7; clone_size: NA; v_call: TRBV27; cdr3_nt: TGTGCCAGCAGCCCTAAGGGGGTCAGGGCCCCTCGGGGGGCCTACGAGCAGTACTTC; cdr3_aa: CASSPKGVRAPRGAYEQYF
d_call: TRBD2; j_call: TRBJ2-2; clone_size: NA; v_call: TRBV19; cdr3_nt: TGTGCCAGTAGGACTAGCGGGAGGGCTTTTGGGGAGCTGTTTTTT; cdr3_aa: CASRTSGRAFGELFF
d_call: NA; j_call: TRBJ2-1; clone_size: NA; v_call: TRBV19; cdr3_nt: TGTGCCAGTAGTATCCTAGATTACAATGAGCAGTTCTTC; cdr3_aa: CASSILDYNEQFF
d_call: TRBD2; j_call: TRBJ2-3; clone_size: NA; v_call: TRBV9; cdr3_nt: TGTGCCAGCAGCGTAGTAGCGGGCATCACAGATACGCAGTATTTT; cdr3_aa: CASSVVAGITDTQYF
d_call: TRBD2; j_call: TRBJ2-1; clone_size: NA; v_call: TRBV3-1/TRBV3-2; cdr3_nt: TGTGCCAGCAGCCCCACATTCCTCACTAGCGGGATCGCATACAATGAGCAGTTCTTC; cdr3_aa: CASSPTFLTSGIAYNEQFF
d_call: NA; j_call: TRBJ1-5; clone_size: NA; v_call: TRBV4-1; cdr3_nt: TGCGCCAGCAGCCAAGATGGGCAACTCAATCAGCCCCAGCATTTT; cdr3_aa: CASSQDGQLNQPQHF